This TCR beta chain stems from a study of breast tumors, draining lymph nodes, adjacent tissues. This clonotype was picked up many times. Its specificity is unknown. MiXCR, applied by TCRdb to the multiplex PCR reads, yields one record per CDR3 protein. Among approximately 130,000 distinct CDR3 sequences listed, around 20% were seen once. Axillary draining lymph nodes of breast cancer patients supplied the node samples. Study conclusions and caveats: Tumor and nontumor repertoires were significantly more similar in luminal-like than in basal-like breast cancer. The data were judged consistent with most tumor T cells coming from lymph node and expanding in tumor. Compared with lymph nodes, tumors were less diverse; compared with nontumor tissue, more.

Sequenced: axillary lymph node tissue. The receptor was isolated from a female donor with breast cancer. Some clones in this sample may be carry-over from other donors' samples.

The CDR3 nucleotides read TGCAGTGCCAACCCAGTGGGACAGTATTCGGAGACCCAGTACTTC. This encodes CSANPVGQYSETQYF. J is TRBJ2-5 and V is TRBV20-1, with TRBD1 identical over 7 bases. Trimming took 6 bases from V and 5 from J; bases not matched to a gene: 15. The germline CDR1 and CDR2 sequences are DFQATT and SNEGSKA (reference sequence). There are 15 residues in the CDR3.